This entry concerns a single T cell receptor (beta chain). Its target is not known. This sample was included in a study of a mutant IDH1 vaccine in newly diagnosed glioma. The CDR3 runs to 14 residues. The germline V gene has CDR1 SQVTM and CDR2 ANQGSEA. V gave up 5 bases and J gave up 2 bases, with 12 bases separating them. Time point meaning: week 23, last vaccination. Vaccinated patients received 300 ug of mutant IDH1 20-mer peptide per dose, with topical imiquimod. Only in-frame clones appear in the TCRdb table, and some are missing; sequencing was by immunoSEQ multiplex PCR. The sample lists roughly 51,000 clones, 81% occurring once.

The receptor was isolated from a woman in her thirties or forties with glioma. Some clones in this sample may be carry-over from other donors' samples. V and J are TRBV29-1 and TRBJ2-2; D is unclear. Source: PBMCs, taken from a glioma patient whose treatment included an IDH1 peptide vaccine. In DNA form, the CDR3 reads TGCAGCGTTAATCCGAGAAGCAACACCGGGGAGCTGTTTTTT. This sequence encodes CSVNPRSNTGELFF.